This record covers a single TCR beta chain. This clone was seen only a few times. Its antigen remains undetermined. No per-base quality is available; no much larger clone lies one base away. The cohort comprised approximately 700 healthy bone marrow donors. At the time of sampling, every cohort member was nominally healthy, though immune exposures that went unrecorded were likely present. The donor was CMV seronegative and belonged to the group of over 300 seronegative cohort members. A peripheral blood sample was provided by each donor, and peripheral blood mononuclear cells were used for TCR beta sequencing. Genomic DNA extraction from the blood cell samples was performed with the Qiagen DNeasy Blood Extraction Kit. This entry is derived from a study of cytomegalovirus exposure and HLA in healthy donors (dated by TCRdb to 2017 to 2019). At the level of the whole study: According to an earlier analysis of around 600 of the donors, about 179 million T cells yielded 95 million to 140 million unique TCR beta sequences and about 300 Gb of sequence data. Among some 400 genotyped donors of the cohort, an average of about 220,000 unique TCR beta nucleotide sequences was sequenced per donor, of which about 18% were non-productive. The number of donors typed differed by locus, with about 629-630 for A, B, C, DRB1 and DQB1, 522 for DQA1, about 610 for DPA1, and over 400 for DPB1. Using immunosequencing, the study profiled T cell repertoires from roughly 650 subjects and related those repertoires to cytomegalovirus serostatus. In the later analysis, no new phenotypic data were used to find candidate immune exposures; instead, reliance was placed on TCR beta sequences and their occurrence across donors. Among the roughly 370 genotyped donors, 75% to 90% belonged to the genetic ancestry cluster associated with self-reported Caucasian donors. Alongside the repertoire data, information on donor age, sex, ethnicity and CMV serostatus was compiled. In an earlier analysis of around 540 of the donors, high-throughput TCR beta sequencing was used to judge whether each TCR beta V gene segment behaved as functional or pseudogenic. Both class I and class II loci were covered by HLA typing, at four-digit resolution. The study combined high-throughput TCR immunosequencing, statistical association of individual TCRs with disease status, and machine learning to predict cytomegalovirus infection status. The study aimed to test whether signatures of past pathogen exposure could be identified by cataloging public T cell receptors. A later analysis re-analyzed previously published TCR beta repertoires from 600 to 850 donors and added high-resolution HLA genotyping to study TCR occurrence patterns. In addition to the first cohort of several hundred subjects, a separate validation cohort of approximately 110 different subjects was used. About 330 gigabases of sequencing data and around 88 million unique TCR sequences made up an early release that covered about 640 HLA-typed donors. A later genetic analysis used genome-wide SNP genotypes for about 55% of the 666 donors, treating that subset as a discovery cohort. About 5 DR-DQ haplotypes were handled as single units for association and clustering, since linkage in the cohort was strong. All discovery cohort repertoires had been generated using a single sequencing platform. Broad study findings and their caveats: A further reported finding was that TCR beta sequences accurately predicted the HLA-A and HLA-B alleles for most subjects in the first cohort. About 17 rarely observed V segments, including chromosome 9 orphons, were excluded from the earlier analysis of just under 600 of the donors because counts were too low. Linkage disequilibrium might explain the correlated functional status among segregating V segments, but an unknown experimental factor could not be ruled out. The authors suggested that the approach could potentially be generalized to other disease states and immunological phenotypes. The study gave a list of more than 150 TCR beta chains associated with cytomegalovirus. When HLA alleles, especially DR and DQ, strongly co-occurred, TCR associations were difficult to assign to individual alleles. A later analysis found that HLA-associated TCR beta chains were more clonally expanded and had lower generation probabilities than equally common non-associated chains. While some public TCRs were present in many individuals, most TCR sequences turned up only very rarely across donors. An association between a missense DCLRE1C variant and V-gene and J-gene trimming of TCR beta chains was found in a later genetic analysis and replicated in an independent cohort. The cohort was sequenced for TCR beta chains only, and without alpha or paired-chain data the features that could be detected were limited. Three of the identified cytomegalovirus-associated TCR beta chains were confirmed in vitro to be specific for cytomegalovirus antigens. Because the 87-base-pair reads could not distinguish some IMGT-functional V segments, including TRBV6-2 and TRBV6-3, those segments were excluded. According to a later analysis, most CMV-associated TCR beta chains appeared to be HLA-restricted, and the HLA associations seemed to be driven largely by CMV exposure. At a false discovery rate of 0.05, a later analysis linked around 17,000 TCR beta sequences to specific HLA alleles. Compared with the approximately 710-donor mean, donors in an Asian-associated ancestry cluster had fewer N-insertions in productive TCRs, according to a later genetic analysis. Roughly uniform sequencing depth across donors was assumed in presence/absence analyses, although this assumption may not hold. The sequencing pipeline was judged likely to have produced a cluster of highly shared sequence variants as a technical artifact. The only immune exposure information available for the cohort was CMV serostatus. A later analysis reported that several top co-occurrence clusters appeared linked to parvovirus B19, influenza, CMV and Epstein-Barr virus. Because HLA typing was unavailable for some donors at each locus, only the typed subset was used in association tests. Broadly in line with IMGT annotations, most TCR beta V segments showed up in productive rearrangements about 87% or about 30% of the time in an earlier analysis of 450 to 750 of the donors. According to a later analysis, TCR association rates differed among HLA loci, with DRB1 alleles showing the most associated TCRs and HLA-C alleles showing the fewest. Cytomegalovirus status was reported to be diagnosed by the classifier with high specificity and sensitivity in both the original and validation cohorts.

Library creation used the immunoSEQ multiplex PCR assay. The multiplex PCR relied on a mix of 60 forward primers for TCR Vbeta segments and 13 reverse primers for TCR Jbeta segments. The CDR3 region of rearranged TCR beta genes was amplified from genomic DNA by a multiplex PCR assay. The amplified TCR beta libraries were sequenced on the Illumina HiSeq System as 87-base-pair reads. In the original analysis: In a later analysis, some 80 million unique TCR beta chains were counted across the roughly 700 repertoires, and around 10 million of these chains were shared by at least two donors. Raw reads were error-corrected and collapsed into unique sequences with a nearest-neighbor algorithm that merged closely related sequences to remove PCR and sequencing errors. CDR3 sequences were aligned to IMGT reference sequences to assign V, D and J gene segments. For a sequence to be retained, a match of at least six nucleotides to both a V gene segment and a J gene segment was required. Rearrangements were classified as productive when the CDR3 lacked stop codons and remained in frame with V and J, and all other rearrangements were classified as non-productive. CDR3 was defined according to IMGT convention as the region running from the second conserved V-encoded cysteine to the conserved J-encoded phenylalanine. Sequences without an unambiguous match to a single V gene segment were excluded from the earlier analysis of a few hundred of the donors. An earlier analysis of a few hundred of the donors called V segments functional above 56.7% productive rearrangements and segregating when the between-donor standard deviation exceeded 5%. A statistical classification framework was built to diagnose cytomegalovirus status from the catalog of TCR beta chain sequences. A later analysis assigned V and J genes by comparing TCR nucleotide sequences with IMGT/GENE-DB human TR gene sequences. The TCRdist pipeline was used in a later analysis to assign CDR3 sequences and most-parsimonious VDJ recombination scenarios. In a later analysis, every TCR beta chain was defined by the combination of its CDR3 amino acid sequence and its V-gene family, and reads without a unique V-gene family were dropped. As a way to deal with suspected cross-contamination and a sequencing artifact, a later analysis dropped roughly 600 nucleotide sequences that were highly shared and had low generation probability. A later analysis calculated a clonal expansion index for each public chain from normalized within-repertoire ranks of inferred template counts. A later analysis computed generation probabilities with a VDJ recombination model fitted to out-of-frame rearrangements, and checked the results against IGoR. In a later analysis, hypergeometric tests were used to score TCR-TCR, TCR-HLA and TCR-CMV co-occurrence, with a repertoire-size bias correction applied to TCR pairs. False discovery rates were estimated in a later analysis by permuting HLA or CMV assignments 20 times. A later analysis grouped co-occurring TCRs with DBSCAN, adding TCRdist sequence similarity when clustering within HLA-allele-positive subsets. For co-occurrence clustering, repertoires with fewer than 30,000 or more than 120,000 public chains were excluded, along with five repertoires with anomalous nucleotide sharing. TCRdb re-hosts the immuneACCESS table, in-frame sequences only. Its copies lack some clones; in the studies checked, an unresolved V gene accounts for under half of them, and the cause for the rest is not known. The V and J calls and the clone size are those of that table, but D and trimming were determined from the DNA. Recorded for this sample are some 120,000 clones; roughly 78% of them occurred a single time. In total, the top ten clones hold around 4% of the sample.

The germline V gene (reference sequence) sets CDR1 to SEHNR and CDR2 to FQNEAQ. Its CDR3 holds 13 amino acids, cysteine through phenylalanine. The kept DNA is CDR3 alone, 39 bases in frame from the first base. Deletion took 1 base off V and 6 bases off J, with a span of 9 bases between the germline ends. The source is a young man in good health and CMV-seronegative. Rearrangement joined TRBV7-9 to TRBJ1-2; the D gene identity is not certain. The sequencing sample was made of PBMCs. The CDR3 region has the sequence CASSLGGRDGYTF. The bases are TGTGCCAGCAGCTTAGGTGGGAGGGATGGCTACACCTTC.